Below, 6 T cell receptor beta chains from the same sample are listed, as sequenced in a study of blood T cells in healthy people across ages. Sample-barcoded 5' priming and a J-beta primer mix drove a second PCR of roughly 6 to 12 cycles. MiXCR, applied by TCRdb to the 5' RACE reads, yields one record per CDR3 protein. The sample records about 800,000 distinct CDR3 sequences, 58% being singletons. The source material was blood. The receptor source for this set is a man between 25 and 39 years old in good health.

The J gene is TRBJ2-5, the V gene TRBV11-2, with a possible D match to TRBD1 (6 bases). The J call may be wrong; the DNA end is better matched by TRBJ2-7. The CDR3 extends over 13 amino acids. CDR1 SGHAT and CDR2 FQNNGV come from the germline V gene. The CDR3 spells CASSLGAPREQYF. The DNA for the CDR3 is TGTGCCAGCAGCTTGGGGGCCCCCCGCGAGCAGTACTTC.

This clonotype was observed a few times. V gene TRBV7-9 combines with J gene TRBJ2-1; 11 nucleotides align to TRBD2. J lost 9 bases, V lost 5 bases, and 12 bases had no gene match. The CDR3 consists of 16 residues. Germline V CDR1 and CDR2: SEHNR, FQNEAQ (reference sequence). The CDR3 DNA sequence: TGTGCCAGCAGCCCATTTCGCGGACTAGCGGGCCCTGAGCAGTTCTTC. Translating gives CASSPFRGLAGPEQFF.

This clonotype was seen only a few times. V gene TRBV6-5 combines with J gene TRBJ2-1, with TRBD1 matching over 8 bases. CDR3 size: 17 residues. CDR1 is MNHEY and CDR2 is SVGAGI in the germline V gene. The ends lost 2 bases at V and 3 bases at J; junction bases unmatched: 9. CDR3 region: CASSYRHGQGHYNEQFF. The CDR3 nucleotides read TGTGCCAGCAGTTACCGACATGGACAGGGTCACTACAATGAGCAGTTCTTC.

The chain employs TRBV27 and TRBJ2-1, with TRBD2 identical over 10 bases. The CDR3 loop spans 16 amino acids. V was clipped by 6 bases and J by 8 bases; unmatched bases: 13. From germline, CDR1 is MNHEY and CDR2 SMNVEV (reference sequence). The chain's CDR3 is CASRPLAGGIRHEQFF. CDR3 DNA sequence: TGTGCCAGCAGACCTTTAGCGGGAGGTATCCGCCATGAGCAGTTCTTC.

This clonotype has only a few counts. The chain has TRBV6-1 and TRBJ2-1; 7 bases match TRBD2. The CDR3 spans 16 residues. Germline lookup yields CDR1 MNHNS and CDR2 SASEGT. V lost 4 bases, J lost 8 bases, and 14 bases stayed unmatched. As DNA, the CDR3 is TGTGCCAGCAGTGGGGAACTAGAGCGGGATAGGTATGAGCAGTTCTTC. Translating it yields CASSGELERDRYEQFF.

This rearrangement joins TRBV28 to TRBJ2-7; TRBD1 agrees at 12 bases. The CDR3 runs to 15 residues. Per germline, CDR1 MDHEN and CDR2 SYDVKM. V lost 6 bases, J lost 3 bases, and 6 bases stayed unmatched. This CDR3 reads CASRRGQGAFYEQYF. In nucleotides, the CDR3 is TGTGCCAGCAGGAGGGGACAGGGGGCTTTCTACGAGCAGTACTTC.